The sequence of this T cell receptor (beta chain) was determined in a study of T-cell memory formation after mild COVID-19. The authors produced TCR alpha and TCR beta cDNA libraries with sample barcodes and UMIs by 5'RACE using constant-segment primers. TCRdb re-derived calls from the 5' RACE reads in MiXCR, one entry per CDR3 protein. Seen here are about 470,000 distinct CDR3 sequences, nearly 25% observed once, and the top ten hold approximately 13%. In the case of this clonotype: Its antigen is unidentified.

Study results and limitations: Whereas later expanders leaned CD4+, clones contracting day 15 to 85 showed a balanced CD4/CD8 makeup. In pre-infection memory, a portion of responding clones appeared, which suggested that cross-reactive memory joined.

CDR3 length: 16 residues. From germline, CDR1 is SGHVS and CDR2 FNYEAQ. The ends were cut back, 0 bases at V and 0 bases at J, with 9 bases in the middle. The chain joins TRBV7-6 to TRBJ2-1, with D possibly being TRBD2 (6 bases). Sequencing input: PBMCs or a T cell subset sorted from them (not recorded which). The clonotype originates from an adult woman who had mild COVID-19 (a few samples of this study predate the infection). Cell type and time point are not known. DNA of the CDR3: TGTGCCAGCAGCTTAGCCGCGGGGCACTCCTACAATGAGCAGTTCTTC. This codes for CASSLAAGHSYNEQFF.